This is a list of T cell receptor beta chains from one sample in a study of blood T cell repertoires in COVID-19. TCRdb keeps only in-frame clones here, not all; method: immunoSEQ multiplex PCR. The repertoire holds about 140,000 clones, with 70% to 80% as singletons. The sequenced sample consisted of peripheral blood. All receptors come from a man in his fifties with acute or convalescent COVID-19. CDR3s include the opening cysteine and the closing phenylalanine or tryptophan. The order of the fields is CDR3 protein, J gene, V gene.

cdr3_aa: CASSLGTGGTEAFF; j_call: TRBJ1-1; v_call: TRBV5-4
cdr3_aa: CSVVDRPYGYTF; j_call: TRBJ1-2; v_call: TRBV29-1
cdr3_aa: CASSMGQASGANVLTF; j_call: TRBJ2-6; v_call: TRBV19
cdr3_aa: CASSQPLAARSTQYF; j_call: TRBJ2-3; v_call: TRBV3-1/TRBV3-2
cdr3_aa: CASSLERGRNNNEQFF; j_call: TRBJ2-1; v_call: TRBV5-4
cdr3_aa: CASSPGDSLVGEKLFF; j_call: TRBJ1-4; v_call: TRBV5-1
cdr3_aa: CASSLIGGDNEKLFF; j_call: TRBJ1-4; v_call: TRBV5-1
cdr3_aa: CSVEEVRGVTEAFF; j_call: TRBJ1-1; v_call: TRBV29-1
cdr3_aa: CASSERQGEVKNIQYF; j_call: TRBJ2-4; v_call: TRBV6-1
cdr3_aa: CASSGQGSGNTIYF; j_call: TRBJ1-3; v_call: TRBV9
cdr3_aa: CASSRISGGSTDTQYF; j_call: TRBJ2-3; v_call: TRBV5-1
cdr3_aa: CASSYSGNTIYF; j_call: TRBJ1-3; v_call: TRBV6-1
cdr3_aa: CSASRTGGDTQYF; j_call: TRBJ2-3; v_call: TRBV20-1
cdr3_aa: CASSQGASGYTF; j_call: TRBJ1-2; v_call: TRBV7-9
cdr3_aa: CATSDLRQGGSPLHF; j_call: TRBJ1-6; v_call: TRBV24-1
cdr3_aa: CASSFRTPPLSFF; j_call: TRBJ1-1; v_call: TRBV12-3/TRBV12-4
cdr3_aa: CASSEQGGNGYTF; j_call: TRBJ1-2; v_call: TRBV10-1
cdr3_aa: CASSQVRTGASNSPLHF; j_call: TRBJ1-6; v_call: TRBV4-1
cdr3_aa: CASTSYRVRTEAFF; j_call: TRBJ1-1; v_call: TRBV6-5
cdr3_aa: CARGARYGYTF; j_call: TRBJ1-2; v_call: TRBV4-1
cdr3_aa: CASSLPMNQPQHF; j_call: TRBJ1-5; v_call: TRBV12-3/TRBV12-4
cdr3_aa: CASSGFRDSYNYGYTF; j_call: TRBJ1-2; v_call: TRBV6-1
cdr3_aa: CASSPWTSGGYEQYF; j_call: TRBJ2-7; v_call: TRBV6-5
cdr3_aa: CAWNRDSYSGNTIYF; j_call: TRBJ1-3; v_call: TRBV30
cdr3_aa: CAMDSGNSPLHF; j_call: TRBJ1-6; v_call: TRBV2
cdr3_aa: CASSQDAGETSYNSPLHF; j_call: TRBJ1-6; v_call: TRBV4-1
cdr3_aa: CASSPTAMNTEAFF; j_call: TRBJ1-1; v_call: TRBV19
cdr3_aa: CASSNRDRDMTDTQYF; j_call: TRBJ2-3; v_call: TRBV6-6
cdr3_aa: CASSRQASDYGYTF; j_call: TRBJ1-2; v_call: TRBV19
cdr3_aa: CARSLSQYNSPLHF; j_call: TRBJ1-6; v_call: TRBV7-5
cdr3_aa: CSVLSRDRGRDTEAFF; j_call: TRBJ1-1; v_call: TRBV29-1